The clone carrying this T cell receptor beta chain was detected a few times. Its antigen remains unidentified. Researchers took lesional scalp punch biopsies and peripheral blood from people who were alopecia areata patients. The source of the sample is a study of CD8+ T cells in alopecia areata. Whole-study context: Each of the treated patients was given oral tofacitinib, 5 to 10 mg twice daily, for moderate-to-severe alopecia areata. Study-wide findings and caveats: Alphabeta T cells residing in normal skin are also sequenced in scalp samples. Compared with normal scalp, lesional scalp had higher clonality and more expanded CD8+ clones.

The sequencing template was cDNA reverse transcribed from extracted RNA. The method was immunoSEQ multiplex PCR; TCRdb's version includes in-frame clones alone and lacks a portion of them. This table has around 140,000 clones, 40% to 55% appearing once. V was trimmed by 2 bases and J by 5 bases, leaving 10 bases between them. The germline V gene encodes CDR1 GTSNPN and CDR2 SVGIG (reference sequence). The CDR3 is 13 residues long. The sequences come from CD4+ T cells sorted from blood, collected at week 0. This sequence joins TRBV30 and TRBJ1-5; D is possibly TRBD1 (5 bases). The clonotype was recovered from a human donor with alopecia areata. CDR3 in DNA: TGTGCCTGGAGTAGGCAGGGCTATCAGCCCCAGCATTTT. Translating it yields CAWSRQGYQPQHF.